The 2 T cell receptor beta chains reported below all come from one sample, sequenced in a study of T cells after yellow fever vaccination. TCRdb processed the 5' RACE reads anew with MiXCR; each CDR3 protein has one entry. The sample holds some 320,000 distinct CDR3 sequences, more than 8.5% seen once. The specimen was PBMCs, collected on the day of the first yellow fever vaccination. The receptors originated from a man younger than 30 who received the YFV17D yellow fever vaccine.

This clonotype was seen a few times. This chain connects TRBV5-4 to TRBJ2-7; 8 bases map to TRBD1. Per the germline V gene, CDR1 is SGHNT and CDR2 is YYREEE (reference sequence). V shed 3 bases and J 6 bases; nucleotides not matched to a gene: 5. The CDR3 consists of 13 residues. Here the CDR3 reads CASSSRTGTEQYF. Here the CDR3 DNA reads TGTGCCAGCAGCTCCCGGACAGGGACCGAGCAGTACTTC.

The chain employs TRBV20-1 and TRBJ2-7, with D perhaps TRBD1 or TRBD2 (5 bases each). Deletions cut 6 bases from V and 6 bases from J, with 21 bases between. Germline CDR1 reads DFQATT; CDR2 reads SNEGSKA (reference sequence). CDR3 size: 14 residues. This chain's CDR3 is CSARPQGERGEQYV. CDR3 bases: TGCAGTGCCCGCCCCCAGGGAGAAAGGGGCGAGCAGTACGTC.